This TCR beta chain stems from a study of graft-versus-host responses after intestinal transplantation. Background on the study: Recipients uniformly received anti-thymocyte globulin induction, followed by tacrolimus and steroids for approximately 3 years. Study results and limitations: High graft-versus-host to host-versus-graft clonal ratios were found in allografts of patients who had graft-donor T cell macrochimerism. Detection of GvH clones occurred in recipient marrow, and some had their first appearance in ileum or blood. Circulating GvH clones peaking coincided with falling HvG clones soon after transplant.

A word on this clone: Its antigen is unknown.

Clones were sequenced by immunoSEQ multiplex PCR, and TCRdb holds only the in-frame ones, with some missing. The sample shows 45,000 or so clones, around nine tenths of them seen only once. The clonotype was recovered from a human patient who received an intestinal transplant, so some T cells may come from the graft donor. The sample here was PBMCs, taken 524 days after transplant.

The CDR3 region has the DNA TGTGCCATCAGTGAGTCGTCGGGAGCGGCCACAGATACGCAGTATTTT. Translation: CAISESSGAATDTQYF. V gene TRBV10-3 combines with J gene TRBJ2-3, with D possibly TRBD2 on 6 matching bases. Per the germline V gene, CDR1 is ENHRY and CDR2 is SYGVKD. V was clipped by 0 bases and J by 2 bases, with 12 bases between them. CDR3 length equals 16 residues.